This T cell receptor beta chain was recorded in a study of cytomegalovirus exposure and HLA in healthy donors. Findings and limits, study-wide: Immune exposure data for these donors was limited to CMV serostatus. Later genetic work tied a missense DCLRE1C variant to beta-chain V and J trimming.

A few counts support this clone. Its specificity is unknown. Nominal health characterized the donors when sampled, though unrecorded immune exposures were likely. 60 Vbeta and 13 Jbeta primers were used in PCR. TCRdb's copy holds only in-frame clones and misses some; the assay was immunoSEQ multiplex PCR. The table lists approximately 150,000 clones, roughly 79% of them singletons. The clonotype was recovered from a woman aged 25 to 39 in good health and CMV-seronegative. Sample: PBMCs.

The CDR3 nucleotides read TGTGCCAGCAGGGGACAGGCCTTATACGAGCAGTACTTC. The encoded protein is CASRGQALYEQYF. V is TRBV5-6 and J is TRBJ2-7; 8 bases are shared with TRBD1. The CDR3 has 13 residues. Germline CDR1 and CDR2: SGHDT and YYEEEE. J was trimmed by 4 bases and V by 5 bases; bases with no gene match: 5.